This is a list of T cell receptor beta chains from one sample in a study of blood T cell repertoires in COVID-19. Assay: immunoSEQ multiplex PCR; the TCRdb copy retains only in-frame clones and omits some. Here the sample spans fewer than 200,000 clones, 60% to 80% being singletons. The sequenced material came from peripheral blood. The receptor set was obtained from a woman in her seventies with acute or convalescent COVID-19. The CDR3 runs from the conserved cysteine through the conserved F or W. The D gene is left open where the match is weak. Size values are once, few and many counts, or a class for expanded clones, and some rows have none.

J: TRBJ1-1; V: TRBV5-1; size: -; D: TRBD1; CDR3: CASSPGTGPMNTEAFF; DNA: TGCGCCAGCAGCCCGGGGACAGGGCCCATGAACACTGAAGCTTTCTTT
J: TRBJ2-7; V: TRBV3-1/TRBV3-2; size: few; D: TRBD1; CDR3: CASSGGQDGYEQYF; DNA: TGTGCCAGCAGTGGAGGACAGGACGGCTACGAGCAGTACTTC
J: TRBJ1-1; V: TRBV2; size: once; D: -; CDR3: CASRPRGGNTEAFF; DNA: TGTGCCAGCAGACCTCGAGGGGGGAACACTGAAGCTTTCTTT
J: TRBJ2-2; V: TRBV5-6; size: -; D: TRBD2; CDR3: CASSLGMGLARNTGELFF; DNA: TGTGCCAGCAGCTTGGGCATGGGACTAGCGAGGAACACCGGGGAGCTGTTTTTT
J: TRBJ2-5; V: TRBV7-9; size: -; D: TRBD2; CDR3: CASSNSGRALETQYF; DNA: TGTGCCAGCAGCAATAGCGGGAGGGCCCTGGAGACCCAGTACTTC
J: TRBJ2-1; V: TRBV11-2; size: once; D: -; CDR3: CASSTGKQFF; DNA: TGTGCCAGCAGCACAGGGAAGCAGTTCTTC
J: TRBJ2-6; V: TRBV7-2; size: -; D: -; CDR3: CASSYPGLSGANVLTF; DNA: TGTGCCAGCAGCTACCCGGGACTCTCTGGGGCCAACGTCCTGACTTTC
J: TRBJ2-7; V: TRBV4-1; size: -; D: TRBD1; CDR3: CASSQDRDGTGNYSYEQYF; DNA: TGCGCCAGCAGCCAAGATCGCGACGGGACAGGTAATTATTCCTACGAGCAGTACTTC
J: TRBJ2-7; V: TRBV4-2; size: -; D: -; CDR3: CASSQTFGDQYF; DNA: TGTGCCAGCAGCCAAACTTTCGGGGATCAGTACTTC
J: TRBJ1-2; V: TRBV28; size: -; D: -; CDR3: CASRTPGGHYYGYTF; DNA: TGTGCCAGCAGGACCCCCGGGGGGCATTACTATGGCTACACCTTC